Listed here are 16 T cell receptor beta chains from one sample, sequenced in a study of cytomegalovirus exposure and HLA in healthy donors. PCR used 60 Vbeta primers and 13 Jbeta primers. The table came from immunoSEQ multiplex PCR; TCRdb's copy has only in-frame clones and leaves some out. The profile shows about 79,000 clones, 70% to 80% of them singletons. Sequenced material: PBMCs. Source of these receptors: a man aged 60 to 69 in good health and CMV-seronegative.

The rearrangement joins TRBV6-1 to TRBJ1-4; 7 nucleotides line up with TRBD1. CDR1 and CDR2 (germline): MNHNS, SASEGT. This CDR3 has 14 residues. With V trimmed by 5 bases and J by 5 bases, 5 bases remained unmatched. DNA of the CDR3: TGTGCCAGCAGTACCGGGACAGTAAATGAAAAACTGTTTTTT. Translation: CASSTGTVNEKLFF.

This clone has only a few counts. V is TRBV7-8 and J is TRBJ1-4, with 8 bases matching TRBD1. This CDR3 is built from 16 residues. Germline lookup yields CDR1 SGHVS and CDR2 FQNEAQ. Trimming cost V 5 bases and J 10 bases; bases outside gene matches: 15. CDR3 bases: TGTGCCAGCAGCCCCTACGGACAGGGAGGGCAGGCAAAACTGTTTTTT. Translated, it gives CASSPYGQGGQAKLFF.

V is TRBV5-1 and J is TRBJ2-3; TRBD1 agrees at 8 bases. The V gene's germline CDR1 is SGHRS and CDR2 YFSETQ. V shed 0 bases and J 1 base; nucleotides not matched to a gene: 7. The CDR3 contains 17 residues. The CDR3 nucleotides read TGCGCCAGCAGCTTGGCTGTGCAGGGGGCCGGCACAGATACGCAGTATTTT. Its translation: CASSLAVQGAGTDTQYF.

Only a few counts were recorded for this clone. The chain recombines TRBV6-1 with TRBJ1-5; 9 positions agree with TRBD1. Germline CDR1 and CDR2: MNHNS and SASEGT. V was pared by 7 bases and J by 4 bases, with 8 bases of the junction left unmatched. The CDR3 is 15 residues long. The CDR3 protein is CASTLDRGGNQPQHF. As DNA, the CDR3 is TGTGCCAGCACCCTGGACAGGGGAGGAAATCAGCCCCAGCATTTT.

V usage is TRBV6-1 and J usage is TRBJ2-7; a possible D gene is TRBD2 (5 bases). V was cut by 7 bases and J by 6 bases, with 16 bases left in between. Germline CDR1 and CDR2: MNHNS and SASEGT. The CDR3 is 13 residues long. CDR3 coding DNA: TGTGCCAGCACCAAGGCTAGGGAGCGCGAGCAGTACTTC. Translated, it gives CASTKAREREQYF.

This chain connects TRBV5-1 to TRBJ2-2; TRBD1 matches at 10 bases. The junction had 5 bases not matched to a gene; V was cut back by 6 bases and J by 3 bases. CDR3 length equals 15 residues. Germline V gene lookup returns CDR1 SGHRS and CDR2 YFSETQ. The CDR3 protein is CASNTGTGDTGELFF. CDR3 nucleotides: TGCGCCAGCAATACCGGGACAGGGGACACCGGGGAGCTGTTTTTT.

The CDR3 spells CATSGRGQGHNSPLHF. The CDR3 DNA reads as TGTGCCACCAGCGGACGGGGACAGGGGCATAATTCACCCCTCCACTTT. The chain recombines TRBV15 with TRBJ1-6; 10 nucleotides align to TRBD1. The germline CDR1 and CDR2 sequences are LNHNV and YYDKDF (reference sequence). This CDR3 contains 16 residues. With 5 bases clipped from V and 5 bases from J, the junction kept 6 bases outside the gene matches.

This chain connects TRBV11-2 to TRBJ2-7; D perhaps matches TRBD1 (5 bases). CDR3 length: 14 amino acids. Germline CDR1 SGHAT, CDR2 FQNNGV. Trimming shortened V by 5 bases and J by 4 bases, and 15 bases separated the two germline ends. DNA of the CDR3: TGTGCCAGCAGCCAGGGCGCCTTTGCTTACGAGCAGTACTTC. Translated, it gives CASSQGAFAYEQYF. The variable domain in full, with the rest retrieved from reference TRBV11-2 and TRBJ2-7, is EAGVAQSPRYKIIEKRQSVAFWCNPISGHATLYWYQQILGQGPKLLIQFQNNGVVDDSQLPKDRFSAERLKGVDSTLKIQPAKLEDSAVYLCASSQGAFAYEQYFGPGTRLTVT.

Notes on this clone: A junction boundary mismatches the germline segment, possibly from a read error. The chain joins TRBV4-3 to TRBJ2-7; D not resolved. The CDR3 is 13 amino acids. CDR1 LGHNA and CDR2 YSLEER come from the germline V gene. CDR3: CASSQGQYYEQYF. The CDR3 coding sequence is TGCGCCAGCAGTCAAGGGCAATACTACGAGCAGTACTTC.

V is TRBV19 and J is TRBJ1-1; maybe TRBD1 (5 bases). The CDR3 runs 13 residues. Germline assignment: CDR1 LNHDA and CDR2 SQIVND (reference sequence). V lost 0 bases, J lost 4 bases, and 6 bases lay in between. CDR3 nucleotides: TGTGCCAGTAGTATAGAAGGGGTCACTGAAGCTTTCTTT. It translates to CASSIEGVTEAFF.

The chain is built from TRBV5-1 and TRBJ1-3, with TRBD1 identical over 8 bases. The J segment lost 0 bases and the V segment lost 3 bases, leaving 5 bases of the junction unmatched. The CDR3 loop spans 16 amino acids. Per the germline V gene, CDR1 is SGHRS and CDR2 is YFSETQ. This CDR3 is CASSSQTGGSGNTIYF. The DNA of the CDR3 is TGCGCCAGCAGCTCCCAAACAGGGGGCTCTGGAAACACCATATATTTT.

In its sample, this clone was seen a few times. CDR3 region: CASSLVSESGGNTQYF. CDR3 DNA sequence: TGTGCCAGCAGCTTAGTGTCGGAGAGTGGAGGTAATACGCAGTATTTT. The chain links TRBV7-8 to TRBJ2-3; a possible D gene is TRBD2 (5 bases). V was shortened by 1 base and J by 7 bases, with 18 bases between the two germline ends. The CDR3 has 16 residues. CDR1 is SGHVS and CDR2 is FQNEAQ in the germline V gene.

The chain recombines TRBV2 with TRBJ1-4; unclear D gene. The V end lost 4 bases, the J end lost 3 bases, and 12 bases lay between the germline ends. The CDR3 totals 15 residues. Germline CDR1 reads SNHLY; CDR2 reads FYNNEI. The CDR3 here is CASSGEGRANEKLFF. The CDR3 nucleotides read TGTGCCAGCAGTGGCGAGGGAAGGGCTAATGAAAAACTGTTTTTT.

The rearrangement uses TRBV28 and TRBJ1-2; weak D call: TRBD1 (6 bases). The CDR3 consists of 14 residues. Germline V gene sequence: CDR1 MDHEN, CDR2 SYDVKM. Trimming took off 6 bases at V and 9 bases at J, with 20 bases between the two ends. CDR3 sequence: CASSPGGGWPSYTF. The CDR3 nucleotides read TGTGCCAGCAGCCCCGGGGGGGGCTGGCCGAGCTACACCTTC.

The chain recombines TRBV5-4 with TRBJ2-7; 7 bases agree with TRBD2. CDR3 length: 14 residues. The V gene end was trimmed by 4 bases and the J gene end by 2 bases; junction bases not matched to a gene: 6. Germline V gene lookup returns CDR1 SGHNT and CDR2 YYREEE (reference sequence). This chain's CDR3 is CASSPGLPTYEQYF. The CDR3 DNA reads TGTGCCAGCAGCCCGGGACTACCGACCTACGAGCAGTACTTC.

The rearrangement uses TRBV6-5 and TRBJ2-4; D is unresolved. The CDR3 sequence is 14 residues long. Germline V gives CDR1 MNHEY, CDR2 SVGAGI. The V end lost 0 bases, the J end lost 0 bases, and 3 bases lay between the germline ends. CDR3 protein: CASSYSLAKNIQYF. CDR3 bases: TGTGCCAGCAGTTACTCACTAGCCAAAAACATTCAGTACTTC.